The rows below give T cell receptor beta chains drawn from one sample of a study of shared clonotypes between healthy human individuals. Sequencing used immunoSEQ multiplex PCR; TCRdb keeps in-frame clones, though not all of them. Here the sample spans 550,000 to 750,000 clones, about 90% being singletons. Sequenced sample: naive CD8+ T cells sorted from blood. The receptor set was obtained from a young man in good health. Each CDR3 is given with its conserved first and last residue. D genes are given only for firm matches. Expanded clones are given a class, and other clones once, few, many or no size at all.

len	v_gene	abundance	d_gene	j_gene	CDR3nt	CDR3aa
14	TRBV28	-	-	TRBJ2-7	TGTGCCAGCAGTTTGATTCTCGCCGCGTACGAGCAGTACTTC	CASSLILAAYEQYF
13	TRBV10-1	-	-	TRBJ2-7	TGCGCCAGCAGGGGGGATGATTCCTACGAGCAGTACTTC	CASRGDDSYEQYF
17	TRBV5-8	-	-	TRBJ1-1	TGTGCCAGCAGCGCCATAGGTGTCAGGATAGAGAACACTGAAGCTTTCTTT	CASSAIGVRIENTEAFF
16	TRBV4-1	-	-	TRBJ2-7	TGCGCCAGCAGCCAAAACCACCAGGACGGCTACTACGAGCAGTACTTC	CASSQNHQDGYYEQYF
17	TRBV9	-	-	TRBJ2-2	TGTGCCAGCAGCGTAAGTACCCGGACAGAATCTTCTGGGGAGCTGTTTTTT	CASSVSTRTESSGELFF
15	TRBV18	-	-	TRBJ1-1	TGTGCCAGCTCACCTGTCCCCCCTGAGGCCACTGAAGCTTTCTTT	CASSPVPPEATEAFF
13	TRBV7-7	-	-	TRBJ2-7	TGTGCCAGCAGCTTAGGGAGAGACTACGAGCAGTACTTC	CASSLGRDYEQYF
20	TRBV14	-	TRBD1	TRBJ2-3	TGTGCCAGCAGCCCAAGTAGAGCGAACAAACGGGACAGAACCACAGATACGCAGTATTTT	CASSPSRANKRDRTTDTQYF
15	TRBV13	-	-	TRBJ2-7	TGTGCCAGCAGCTTACTTTTGGGAACCTCCTACGAGCAGTACTTC	CASSLLLGTSYEQYF
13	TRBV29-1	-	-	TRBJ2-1	TGCAGCGTTATGAGGGGGTCCTACAATGAGCAGTTCTTC	CSVMRGSYNEQFF
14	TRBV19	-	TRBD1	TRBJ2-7	TGTGCCAGTAGTGCCACAGGGGGCAGCAACGAGCAGTACTTC	CASSATGGSNEQYF
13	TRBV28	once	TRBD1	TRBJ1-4	TGTGCCAGCAGGACAGGGGTTGTCGGAAAACTGTTTTTT	CASRTGVVGKLFF
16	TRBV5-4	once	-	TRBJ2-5	TGTGCCAGCAGCTCCGCCCCAGGGGACCTTCAAGAGACCCAGTACTTC	CASSSAPGDLQETQYF
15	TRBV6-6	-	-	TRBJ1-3	TGTGCCAGCAGTTATGGGGTTCCCTCTGGAAACACCATATATTTT	CASSYGVPSGNTIYF
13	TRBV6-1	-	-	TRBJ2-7	TGTGCCAGTCCCTGGACGGACACCTACGAGCAGTACTTC	CASPWTDTYEQYF
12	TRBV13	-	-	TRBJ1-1	TGTGCCAGCAGCTTTATGAACACTGAAGCTTTCTTT	CASSFMNTEAFF
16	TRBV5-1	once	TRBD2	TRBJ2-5	TGCGCCAGCAGCGGGGGGGATGTCGGTAACCAAGAGACCCAGTACTTC	CASSGGDVGNQETQYF
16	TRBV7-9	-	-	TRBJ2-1	TGTGCCAGCAGCTTAACCGGCAGGTTCAGGGGCAATGAGCAGTTCTTC	CASSLTGRFRGNEQFF
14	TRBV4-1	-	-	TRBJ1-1	TGCGCCAGCAGCCAAGAGGTGGGGCGCACTGAAGCTTTCTTT	CASSQEVGRTEAFF
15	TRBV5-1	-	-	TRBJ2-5	TGCGCCAGCAGCTTGGAGGGAGAAGTGACAGAGACCCAGTACTTC	CASSLEGEVTETQYF
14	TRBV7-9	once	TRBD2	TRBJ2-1	TGTGCCAGCAGCCAAAGAGGGGCGGGAGGAGAGCAGTTCTTC	CASSQRGAGGEQFF
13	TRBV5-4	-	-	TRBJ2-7	TGTGCCAGCAGCCGGGACCGCTCCTACGAGCAGTACTTC	CASSRDRSYEQYF
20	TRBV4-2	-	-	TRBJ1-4	TGTGCCAGCAGCCAAGCAGCCCAGGGGCCAGGGCTGGGTGGTGAAGAAAAACTGTTTTTT	CASSQAAQGPGLGGEEKLFF
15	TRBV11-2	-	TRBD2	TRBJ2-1	TGTGCCAGCAGCCTTAGCGGGAGGTTGGACAATGAGCAGTTCTTC	CASSLSGRLDNEQFF
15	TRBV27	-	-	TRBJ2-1	TGTGCCAGCACCCTACGGTGGGGGGTCCACAATGAGCAGTTCTTC	CASTLRWGVHNEQFF
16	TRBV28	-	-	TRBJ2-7	TGTGCCAGCAGTCCTTACAGGGCTGGGAACTCCTACGAGCAGTACTTC	CASSPYRAGNSYEQYF
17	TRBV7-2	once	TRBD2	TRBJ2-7	TGTGCCAGCAGCTTAATAGCGGGAGGGCCGGCTAACTACGAGCAGTACTTC	CASSLIAGGPANYEQYF
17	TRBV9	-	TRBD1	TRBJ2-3	TGTGCCAGCAGCGTATATGGACAGGGAGCGGGTCTAGATACGCAGTATTTT	CASSVYGQGAGLDTQYF
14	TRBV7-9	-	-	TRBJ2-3	TGTGCCAGCAGCTTGGGACACCGCACAGATACGCAGTATTTT	CASSLGHRTDTQYF
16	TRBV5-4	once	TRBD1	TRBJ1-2	TGTGCCAGCAGCTTGGAGCTAACAGGGGAGAACTATGGCTACACCTTC	CASSLELTGENYGYTF
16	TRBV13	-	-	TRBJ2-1	TGTGCCAGCAGCAGAAGGGACGGAGTATCCTACAATGAGCAGTTCTTC	CASSRRDGVSYNEQFF
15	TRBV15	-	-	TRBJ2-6	TGTGCCACCAGCACCGAGAGCTCTGGGGCCAACGTCCTGACTTTC	CATSTESSGANVLTF
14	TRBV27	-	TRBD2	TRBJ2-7	TGTGCCAGCAGGACTAGCGGGAGAGTAAACGAGCAGTACTTC	CASRTSGRVNEQYF
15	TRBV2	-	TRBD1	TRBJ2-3	TGTGCCAGCAGTGGTGACAGGGGGCGGACAGATACGCAGTATTTT	CASSGDRGRTDTQYF
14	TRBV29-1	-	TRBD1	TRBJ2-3	TGCAGCGTTGAGCCTACAGGGGCTGGAGATACGCAGTATTTT	CSVEPTGAGDTQYF
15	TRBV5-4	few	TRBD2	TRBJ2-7	TGTGCCAGCAGCAACCCTAGCGGGGGAACCTACGAGCAGTACTTC	CASSNPSGGTYEQYF
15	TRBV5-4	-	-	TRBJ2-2	TGTGCCAGCAGCTCCGGACCGGACAACACCGGGGAGCTGTTTTTT	CASSSGPDNTGELFF
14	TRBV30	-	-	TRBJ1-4	TGTGCCTGGAGTCCGGGACGGTGGAATGAAAAACTGTTTTTT	CAWSPGRWNEKLFF
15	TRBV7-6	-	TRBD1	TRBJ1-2	TGTGCCAGCAGCAAGATCACAGGGGGCGCGTATGGCTACACCTTC	CASSKITGGAYGYTF
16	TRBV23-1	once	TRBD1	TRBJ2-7	TGCGCCAGCAGCCTCCTCGGACAGGGGAGGGTGGGTGAGCAGTACTTC	CASSLLGQGRVGEQYF
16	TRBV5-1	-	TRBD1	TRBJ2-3	TGCGCCAGCAGCTTAAGGACAGGGAGGCGCACAGATACGCAGTATTTT	CASSLRTGRRTDTQYF
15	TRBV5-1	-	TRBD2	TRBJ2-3	TGCGCCAGCAGCGAGACTAGCGGAGACACAGATACGCAGTATTTT	CASSETSGDTDTQYF